This TCR beta chain was identified during a study of T-cell memory formation after mild COVID-19. Germline V gene lookup returns CDR1 SGHAT and CDR2 FQNNGV. V was pared by 2 bases and J by 6 bases, with 11 bases of the junction left unmatched. The CDR3 runs to 18 residues. TCRdb fed the 5' RACE reads into MiXCR, producing one record per CDR3 protein. Here the sample spans 550,000 to 600,000 distinct CDR3 sequences, roughly 17% being singletons. The chain carries TRBV11-2 and TRBJ2-2; 11 bases fit TRBD2. The sequenced material came from PBMCs or a T cell subset sorted from them (not recorded which). This clonotype was obtained from an adult woman who had mild COVID-19 (a few samples of this study predate the infection). Cell type and time point are not known. The CDR3 is CASSLTSGGTHVAGELFF. The CDR3 bases are TGTGCCAGCAGCTTAACTAGCGGGGGCACACACGTGGCCGGGGAGCTGTTTTTT.